This TCR beta chain was documented in a study of prognosis after radiotherapy for stage I lung cancer. From genomic DNA, TCR beta CDR3 was amplified by two-round multiplex PCR. Initially, in first-round PCR, primers specific to each TRBV and TRBJ gene were used. A single record per CDR3 protein comes from TCRdb applying MiXCR to the multiplex PCR reads. The sample lists around 13,000 distinct CDR3 sequences, 40% to 55% occurring once. Germline values: CDR1 SGHRS, CDR2 YFSETQ. Trimming stripped 0 bases from V and 4 bases from J, with 10 bases between. The CDR3 has 14 residues. The source material was PBMCs, sampled before or after stereotactic body radiation therapy (not recorded which). This receptor was identified in a donor older than 45 with non-small cell lung cancer. The chain recombines TRBV5-1 with TRBJ1-1; unclear D gene. The CDR3 region has the DNA TGCGCCAGCAGCTTGGCCGGGAGGGCCACTGAAGCTTTCTTT. Its protein product is CASSLAGRATEAFF.